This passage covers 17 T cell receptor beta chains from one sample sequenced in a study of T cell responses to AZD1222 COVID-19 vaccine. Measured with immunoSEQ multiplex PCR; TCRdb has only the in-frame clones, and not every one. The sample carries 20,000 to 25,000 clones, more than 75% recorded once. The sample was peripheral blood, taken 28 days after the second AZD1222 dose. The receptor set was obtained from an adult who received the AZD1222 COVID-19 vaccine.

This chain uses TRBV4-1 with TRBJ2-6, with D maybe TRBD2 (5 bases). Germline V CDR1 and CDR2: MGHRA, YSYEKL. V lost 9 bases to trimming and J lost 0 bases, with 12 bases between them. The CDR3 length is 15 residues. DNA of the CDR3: TGCGCCAGTTCGACGGGGAACTCTGGGGCCAACGTCCTGACTTTC. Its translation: CASSTGNSGANVLTF.

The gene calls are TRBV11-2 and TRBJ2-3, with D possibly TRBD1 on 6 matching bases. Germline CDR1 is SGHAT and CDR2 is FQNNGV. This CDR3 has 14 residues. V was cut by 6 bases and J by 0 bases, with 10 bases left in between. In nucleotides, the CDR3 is TGTGCCAGCAGTCAGGGACACAGCACAGATACGCAGTATTTT. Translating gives CASSQGHSTDTQYF.

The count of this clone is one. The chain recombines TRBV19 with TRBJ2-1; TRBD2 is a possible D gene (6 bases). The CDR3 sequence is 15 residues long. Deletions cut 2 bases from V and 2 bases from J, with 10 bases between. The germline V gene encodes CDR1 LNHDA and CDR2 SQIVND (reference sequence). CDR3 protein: CASSIRGLPYNEQFF. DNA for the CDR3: TGTGCCAGTAGTATACGGGGACTCCCCTACAATGAGCAGTTCTTC. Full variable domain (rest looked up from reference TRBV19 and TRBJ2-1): DGGITQSPKYLFRKEGQNVTLSCEQNLNHDAMYWYRQDPGQGLRLIYYSQIVNDFQKGDIAEGYSVSREKKESFPLTVTSAQKNPTAFYLCASSIRGLPYNEQFFGPGTRLTVL.

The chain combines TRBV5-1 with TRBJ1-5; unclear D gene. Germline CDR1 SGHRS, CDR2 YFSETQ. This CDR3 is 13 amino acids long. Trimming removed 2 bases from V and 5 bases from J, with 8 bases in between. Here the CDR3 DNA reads TGCGCCAGCAGCTTCAACGGCGATCAGCCCCAGCATTTT. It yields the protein CASSFNGDQPQHF. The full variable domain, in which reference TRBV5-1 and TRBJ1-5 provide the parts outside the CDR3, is KAGVTQTPRYLIKTRGQQVTLSCSPISGHRSVSWYQQTPGQGLQFLFEYFSETQRNKGNFPGRFSGRQFSNSRSEMNVSTLELGDSALYLCASSFNGDQPQHFGDGTRLSIL.

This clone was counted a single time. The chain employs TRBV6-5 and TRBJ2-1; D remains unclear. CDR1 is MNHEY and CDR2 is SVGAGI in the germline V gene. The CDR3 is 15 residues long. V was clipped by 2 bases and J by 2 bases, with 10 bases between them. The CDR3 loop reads CASSYERTAYNEQFF. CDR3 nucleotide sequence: TGTGCCAGCAGTTACGAAAGGACCGCCTACAATGAGCAGTTCTTC.

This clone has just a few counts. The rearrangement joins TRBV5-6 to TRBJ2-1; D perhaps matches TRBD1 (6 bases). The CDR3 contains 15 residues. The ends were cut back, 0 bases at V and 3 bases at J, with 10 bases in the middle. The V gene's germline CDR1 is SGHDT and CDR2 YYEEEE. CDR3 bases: TGTGCCAGCAGCTTGGGAGACAGGAGCTACAATGAGCAGTTCTTC. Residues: CASSLGDRSYNEQFF.

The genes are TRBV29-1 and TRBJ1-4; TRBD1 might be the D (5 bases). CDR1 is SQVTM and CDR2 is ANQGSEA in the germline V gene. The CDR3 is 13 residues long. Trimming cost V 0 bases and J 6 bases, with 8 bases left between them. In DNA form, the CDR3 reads TGCAGCGTTGAAGACAGGGAGGATGAAAAACTGTTTTTT. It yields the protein CSVEDREDEKLFF.

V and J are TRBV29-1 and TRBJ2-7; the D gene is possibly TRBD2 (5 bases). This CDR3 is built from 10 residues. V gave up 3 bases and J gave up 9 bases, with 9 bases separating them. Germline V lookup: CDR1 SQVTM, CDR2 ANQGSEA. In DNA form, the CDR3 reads TGCAGCGTTGATGAGGGTGTGCAGTACTTC. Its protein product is CSVDEGVQYF.

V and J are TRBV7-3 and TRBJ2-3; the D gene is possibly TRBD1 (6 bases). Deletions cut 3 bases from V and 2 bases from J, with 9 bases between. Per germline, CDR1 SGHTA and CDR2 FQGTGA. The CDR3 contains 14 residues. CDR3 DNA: TGTGCCAGCAGCTTCACAGGGTTCACAGATACGCAGTATTTT. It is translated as CASSFTGFTDTQYF. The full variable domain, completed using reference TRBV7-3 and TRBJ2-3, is GAGVSQTPSNKVTEKGKYVELRCDPISGHTALYWYRQSLGQGPEFLIYFQGTGAADDSGLPNDRFFAVRPEGSVSTLKIQRTERGDSAVYLCASSFTGFTDTQYFGPGTRLTVL.

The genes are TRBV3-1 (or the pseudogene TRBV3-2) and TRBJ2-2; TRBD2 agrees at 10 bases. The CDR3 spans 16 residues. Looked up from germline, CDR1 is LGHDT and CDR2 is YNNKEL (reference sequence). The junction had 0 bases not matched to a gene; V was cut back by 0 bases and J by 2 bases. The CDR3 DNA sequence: TGTGCCAGCAGCCAAGAACTAGCGGGAAACACCGGGGAGCTGTTTTTT. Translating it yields CASSQELAGNTGELFF.

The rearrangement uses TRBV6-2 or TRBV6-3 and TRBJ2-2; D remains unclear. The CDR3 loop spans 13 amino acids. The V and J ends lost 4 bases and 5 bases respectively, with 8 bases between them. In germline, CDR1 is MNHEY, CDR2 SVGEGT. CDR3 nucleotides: TGTGCCAGCAGTTTGCTTGCGACCGGGGAGCTGTTTTTT. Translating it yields CASSLLATGELFF.

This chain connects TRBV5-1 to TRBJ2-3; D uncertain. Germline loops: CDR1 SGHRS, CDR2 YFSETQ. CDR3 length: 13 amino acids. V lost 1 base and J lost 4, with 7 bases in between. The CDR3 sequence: CASSLFLADTQYF. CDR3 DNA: TGCGCCAGCAGCTTGTTCCTCGCAGATACGCAGTATTTT.

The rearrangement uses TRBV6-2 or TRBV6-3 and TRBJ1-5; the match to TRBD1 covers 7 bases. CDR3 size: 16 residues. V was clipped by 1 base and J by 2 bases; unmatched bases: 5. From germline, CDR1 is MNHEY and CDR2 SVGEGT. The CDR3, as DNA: TGTGCCAGCAGTTACTGGGAGGGGGCAGGCAATCAGCCCCAGCATTTT. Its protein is CASSYWEGAGNQPQHF.

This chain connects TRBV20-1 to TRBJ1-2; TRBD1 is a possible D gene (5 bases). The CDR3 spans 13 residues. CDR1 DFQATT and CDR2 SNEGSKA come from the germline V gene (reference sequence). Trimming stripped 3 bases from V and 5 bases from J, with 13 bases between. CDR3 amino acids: CSASSAGLYGYTF. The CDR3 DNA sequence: TGCAGTGCTAGTTCGGCAGGGTTGTATGGCTACACCTTC.

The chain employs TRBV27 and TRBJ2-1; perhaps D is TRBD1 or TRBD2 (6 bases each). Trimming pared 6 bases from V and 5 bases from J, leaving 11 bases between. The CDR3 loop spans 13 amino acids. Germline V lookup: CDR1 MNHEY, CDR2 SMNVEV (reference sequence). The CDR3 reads CASSKGGDNEQFF. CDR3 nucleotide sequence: TGTGCCAGCAGCAAGGGGGGCGACAATGAGCAGTTCTTC.

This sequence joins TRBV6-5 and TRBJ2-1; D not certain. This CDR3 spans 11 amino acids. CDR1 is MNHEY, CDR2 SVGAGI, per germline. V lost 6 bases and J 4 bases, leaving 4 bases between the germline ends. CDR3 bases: TGTGCCAGCAGACAGTACAATGAGCAGTTCTTC. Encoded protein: CASRQYNEQFF.

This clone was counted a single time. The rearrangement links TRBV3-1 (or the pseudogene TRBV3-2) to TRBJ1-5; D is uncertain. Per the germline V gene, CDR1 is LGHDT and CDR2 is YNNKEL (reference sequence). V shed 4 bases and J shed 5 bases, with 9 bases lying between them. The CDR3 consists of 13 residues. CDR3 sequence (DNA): TGTGCCAGCAGCCCCTCTCAAGATCAGCCCCAGCATTTT. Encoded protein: CASSPSQDQPQHF.